This TCR beta chain was documented in a study of shared clonotypes between healthy human individuals. Study observations and caveats: It was expected that sequencing depth would affect clonotype sharing among donors.

Libraries were prepared by immunoSEQ multiplex PCR; TCRdb keeps only in-frame clonotypes and omits some of them. Of about 510,000 clones in the sample, 79% were seen once. Trimming shortened V by 5 bases and J by 5 bases, and 9 bases separated the two germline ends. The CDR3 loop spans 13 amino acids. Germline-derived CDR1 and CDR2 are SGHTA and FQGNSA. Note on this clone: Its antigen remains unidentified.

Sequencing was carried out using PBMCs. The gene calls are TRBV7-2 and TRBJ2-2, with a weak D call TRBD1 (6 bases). The sequence was obtained from a woman aged 40 to 49 in good health. Some clones in this sample may be carry-over from other donors' samples. In nucleotides, the CDR3 is TGTGCCAGCAGCGATCAGGGGACCGGGGAGCTGTTTTTT. Protein sequence: CASSDQGTGELFF.